Below, 17 T cell receptor beta chains from the same sample are listed, as sequenced in a study of blood T cell repertoires in COVID-19. Method: immunoSEQ multiplex PCR; TCRdb's copy keeps in-frame clones and lacks some. This table has roughly 300,000 clones, roughly 90% appearing once. The sample comprised peripheral blood. Receptors originate from a woman under 40 with COVID-19, enrolled during active disease.

This clone came up once. The chain has TRBV6-5 and TRBJ1-5; 9 bases map to TRBD1. The CDR3 totals 16 residues. Germline V gene lookup returns CDR1 MNHEY and CDR2 SVGAGI. J lost 0 bases, V lost 4 bases, and 4 bases had no gene match. The CDR3 protein is CASSSYRGLSNQPQHF. As DNA, the CDR3 is TGTGCCAGCAGTTCCTACAGGGGGCTTAGCAATCAGCCCCAGCATTTT.

The chain links TRBV28 to TRBJ2-2, with 7 bases identical to TRBD2. Germline V lookup: CDR1 MDHEN, CDR2 SYDVKM. V was clipped by 10 bases and J by 0 bases; unmatched bases: 2. CDR3 length equals 13 residues. CDR3 nucleotides: TGTGCCACTCGGGGGGCGAACACCGGGGAGCTGTTTTTT. It translates to CATRGANTGELFF.

V gene TRBV9 combines with J gene TRBJ2-7, with a weak D call TRBD2 (6 bases). The CDR3 has 14 amino acids. CDR1 is SGDLS, CDR2 YYNGEE, per germline. V lost 0 bases and J 5 bases, leaving 12 bases between the germline ends. The CDR3, as DNA: TGTGCCAGCAGCGTAGGTCCGGAGGGGAACGAGCAGTACTTC. Translated, it gives CASSVGPEGNEQYF.

V and J are TRBV6-2 or TRBV6-3 and TRBJ1-5, with D unresolved. Germline V lookup: CDR1 MNHEY, CDR2 SVGEGT. Trimming removed 6 bases at V and 3 bases at J, with 12 bases between. This CDR3 has 14 residues. The CDR3 sequence: CASSSDGDNQPQHF. In DNA form, the CDR3 reads TGTGCCAGCAGCTCGGACGGGGACAATCAGCCCCAGCATTTT.

The chain is built from TRBV6-1 and TRBJ1-2; 10 nucleotides align to TRBD1. Germline CDR1 is MNHNS and CDR2 is SASEGT. The CDR3 loop spans 15 amino acids. The junction had 6 bases not matched to a gene; V was cut back by 3 bases and J by 5 bases. CDR3 sequence reads: CASSDRTGGRYGYTF. The CDR3 coding sequence is TGTGCCAGCAGTGACCGGACAGGGGGGAGGTATGGCTACACCTTC.

The rearrangement joins TRBV4-1 to TRBJ1-1, with 9 bases aligning to TRBD1. With 4 bases clipped from V and 10 bases from J, the junction kept 10 bases outside the gene matches. The CDR3 extends over 14 amino acids. The V gene's germline CDR1 is MGHRA and CDR2 YSYEKL. CDR3 sequence reads: CASSPSRTGEVAFF. In DNA form, the CDR3 reads TGCGCCAGCAGCCCTTCAAGGACAGGGGAAGTAGCTTTCTTT.

Written as DNA, the CDR3 is TGTGCCAGTAGTGGGACACTAACTAATGAAAAACTGTTTTTT. Amino acid sequence: CASSGTLTNEKLFF. The chain is built from TRBV19 and TRBJ1-4; TRBD1 is a possible D gene (6 bases). The germline V and J ends were trimmed by 5 bases and 1 base, with 8 bases remaining between them. Per the germline V gene, CDR1 is LNHDA and CDR2 is SQIVND (reference sequence). The CDR3 has 14 residues. Looking up the rest from reference TRBV19 and TRBJ1-4 gives the full variable domain: DGGITQSPKYLFRKEGQNVTLSCEQNLNHDAMYWYRQDPGQGLRLIYYSQIVNDFQKGDIAEGYSVSREKKESFPLTVTSAQKNPTAFYLCASSGTLTNEKLFFGSGTQLSVL.

In its sample, this clone was seen once. The V call is TRBV2, the J call TRBJ2-5, with TRBD1 matching 12 bases. The CDR3 has 15 amino acids. Germline V gene sequence: CDR1 SNHLY, CDR2 FYNNEI. The trim removed 8 bases at V and 5 bases at J, leaving 9 bases unmatched. CDR3 in DNA: TGTGCCAGCCGAACGGGGACAGGGGGCGCGGAGACCCAGTACTTC. It translates to CASRTGTGGAETQYF.

With respect to this clone: Additional DNA sequences in this sample encode the identical CDR3. This chain uses TRBV5-1 with TRBJ2-1; TRBD1 aligns across 7 bases. V trimming: 4 bases; J trimming: 0 bases; junction bases outside the gene matches: 4. CDR3 size: 15 residues. CDR1 and CDR2 from the germline V gene are SGHRS and YFSETQ. CDR3 residues: CASSLTGSSYNEQFF. The CDR3, as DNA: TGCGCCAGCAGCCTGACAGGGAGCTCCTACAATGAGCAGTTCTTC.

In DNA form, the CDR3 reads TGTGCCAGCACCGGGGCAGGGGGATTCAATGAGCAGTTCTTC. This sequence encodes CASTGAGGFNEQFF. The J gene is TRBJ2-1, the V gene TRBV28; 7 positions agree with TRBD1. J lost 6 bases, V lost 7 bases, and 9 bases had no gene match. The CDR3 is made up of 14 amino acids. Per germline, CDR1 MDHEN and CDR2 SYDVKM.

This clone was seen a single time. This rearrangement joins TRBV5-5 to TRBJ2-2; 14 positions agree with TRBD2. This CDR3 is 17 amino acids long. In germline, CDR1 is SGHKS, CDR2 YYEKEE (reference sequence). The trim removed 5 bases at V and 3 bases at J, leaving 6 bases unmatched. The CDR3 region has the DNA TGTGCCAGCAGTCTAGGACTAGCGGGAGGACACACCGGGGAGCTGTTTTTT. Amino acids: CASSLGLAGGHTGELFF. The full variable domain, completed using reference TRBV5-5 and TRBJ2-2, is DAGVTQSPTHLIKTRGQQVTLRCSPISGHKSVSWYQQVLGQGPQFIFQYYEKEERGRGNFPDRFSARQFPNYSSELNVNALLLGDSALYLCASSLGLAGGHTGELFFGEGSRLTVL.

The chain joins TRBV5-6 to TRBJ1-3, with D tentatively TRBD1 (6 bases). V was clipped by 6 bases and J by 3 bases, with 19 bases between them. Germline CDR1 SGHDT, CDR2 YYEEEE. The CDR3 length is 16 residues. For the CDR3, the DNA is TGTGCCAGCACCCGGTCGGGGGGCGTTGGTGGAAACACCATATATTTT. Amino acids: CASTRSGGVGGNTIYF.

This rearrangement joins TRBV19 to TRBJ2-7; D not resolved. The CDR3 is 15 amino acids. Germline V gene data show CDR1 as LNHDA and CDR2 as SQIVND (reference sequence). Trimming stripped 2 bases from V and 0 bases from J, with 11 bases between. For the CDR3, the DNA is TGTGCCAGTAGTATAAGCCCCGCGAGCTCCTACGAGCAGTACTTC. The encoded protein is CASSISPASSYEQYF.

The chain uses TRBV6-4 and TRBJ2-1; tentative D call: TRBD2 (5 bases). CDR3 size: 16 residues. From germline, CDR1 is MRHNA and CDR2 SNTAGT. Trimming pared 4 bases from V and 1 base from J, leaving 14 bases between. The CDR3 nucleotides read TGTGCCAGCAGTGGGAGGTTGAGCCCGTCCTACAATGAGCAGTTCTTC. Translated: CASSGRLSPSYNEQFF.

The sample holds a few counts of this clone. The chain is built from TRBV10-3 and TRBJ1-5; D ambiguous. CDR3 length: 13 amino acids. Deletions cut 2 bases from V and 4 bases from J, with 6 bases between. The germline gives CDR1 ENHRY, CDR2 SYGVKD. CDR3 nucleotide sequence: TGTGCCATCAGTGAGACAGAGAATCAGCCCCAGCATTTT. It is translated as CAISETENQPQHF.

This chain links TRBV9 with TRBJ2-6; D possibly corresponds to TRBD1 (6 bases). The CDR3 runs 18 residues. Trimming took 4 bases from V and 0 from J, leaving 17 bases between them. CDR1 SGDLS and CDR2 YYNGEE come from the germline V gene. For the CDR3, the DNA is TGTGCCAGCAGCCGGAACCGGGACACCAACTCTGGGGCCAACGTCCTGACTTTC. Its protein is CASSRNRDTNSGANVLTF. Looking up the rest from reference TRBV9 and TRBJ2-6 gives the full variable domain: DSGVTQTPKHLITATGQRVTLRCSPRSGDLSVYWYQQSLDQGLQFLIQYYNGEERAKGNILERFSAQQFPDLHSELNLSSLELGDSALYFCASSRNRDTNSGANVLTFGAGSRLTVL.

As concerns this clone: Additional DNA sequences in this sample encode the identical CDR3. The J gene is TRBJ2-7, the V gene TRBV20-1; weak D call: TRBD2 (5 bases). This CDR3 region has 11 residues. Germline lookup yields CDR1 DFQATT and CDR2 SNEGSKA (reference sequence). V was pared by 3 bases and J by 3 bases, with 6 bases between. The CDR3 coding sequence is TGCAGTGCTAGCCGGGGCTACGAGCAGTACTTC. This codes for CSASRGYEQYF.